These 22 T cell receptor beta chains came from one sample sequenced in a study of blood T cell repertoires in COVID-19. Method: immunoSEQ multiplex PCR; TCRdb's copy keeps in-frame clones and lacks some. Among about 72,000 clones listed, about 81% were seen once. Sequences were obtained from peripheral blood. Receptor source: a human donor in a cohort sampled during active COVID-19.

The V call is TRBV15, the J call TRBJ2-7, with 10 bases aligning to TRBD1. Germline-derived CDR1 and CDR2 are LNHNV and YYDKDF (reference sequence). V was pared by 5 bases and J by 3 bases, with 7 bases of the junction left unmatched. The length of the CDR3 is 15 residues. The CDR3 bases are TGTGCCACCAGCCGACCGGGACAGGGGATCTACGAGCAGTACTTC. It yields the protein CATSRPGQGIYEQYF.

The rearrangement links TRBV10-2 to TRBJ2-7; D gene uncertain. With 8 bases removed from V and 4 bases from J, the gap between germline ends came to 12 bases. This CDR3 spans 12 amino acids. Germline loops: CDR1 WSHSY, CDR2 SAAADI. CDR3 nucleotides: TGCGCCAGCCTCTCCTGGCGGTACGAGCAGTACTTC. It specifies CASLSWRYEQYF.

The genes are TRBV30 and TRBJ2-3; 12 bases line up with TRBD1. Germline values: CDR1 GTSNPN, CDR2 SVGIG (reference sequence). The CDR3 is 16 amino acids. Written as DNA, the CDR3 is TGTCTTCCGGGGGCCGGGACAGGGGGCGGCACAGATACGCAGTATTTT. It specifies CLPGAGTGGGTDTQYF. Complete variable domain (other parts from reference TRBV30 and TRBJ2-3): SQTIHQWPATLVQPVGSPLSLECTVEGTSNPNLYWYRQAAGRGLQLLFYSVGIGQISSEVPQNLSASRPQDRQFILSSKKLLLSDSGFYLCLPGAGTGGGTDTQYFGPGTRLTVL.

The chain carries TRBV19 and TRBJ1-5; unclear D gene. The CDR3 totals 13 residues. Germline lookup yields CDR1 LNHDA and CDR2 SQIVND (reference sequence). V lost 2 bases and J lost 2, with 4 bases in between. The CDR3 bases are TGTGCCAGTAGTATAATCGGCAATCAGCCCCAGCATTTT. It translates to CASSIIGNQPQHF.

The V call is TRBV12-3 or TRBV12-4, the J call TRBJ1-1, with a weak D call TRBD1 (5 bases). The CDR3 has 13 residues. The ends were cut back, 7 bases at V and 1 base at J, with 10 bases in the middle. The CDR3 sequence is CASTPRGNTEAFF. Written as DNA, the CDR3 is TGTGCCAGCACCCCAAGGGGGAACACTGAAGCTTTCTTT.

The chain uses TRBV19 and TRBJ1-1, with 9 positions matching TRBD1. Germline loops: CDR1 LNHDA, CDR2 SQIVND (reference sequence). Trimming removed 7 bases from V and 5 bases from J; junction bases left unmatched: 5. CDR3 length equals 13 residues. The CDR3 sequence is CASIKTGGTEAFF. CDR3 bases: TGTGCCAGTATCAAGACAGGGGGGACTGAAGCTTTCTTT.

This sequence joins TRBV5-4 and TRBJ2-5; D is perhaps TRBD1 (6 bases). V was trimmed by 5 bases and J by 1 base, leaving 6 bases between them. Germline CDR1 is SGHNT and CDR2 is YYREEE (reference sequence). CDR3 length: 12 amino acids. Here the CDR3 DNA reads TGTGCCAGCAGGGACAGCCAAGAGACCCAGTACTTC. Its translation is CASRDSQETQYF.

The rearrangement uses TRBV4-1 and TRBJ1-5, with D unclear. CDR3 size: 15 residues. Germline CDR1 reads MGHRA; CDR2 reads YSYEKL. Trimming cost V 4 bases and J 3 bases, with 13 bases left between them. The CDR3: CASSRTWRDNQPQHF. CDR3 DNA: TGCGCCAGCAGCCGTACATGGAGGGACAATCAGCCCCAGCATTTT.

Many counts were recorded for this clone. The CDR3 coding sequence is TGCGCCAGCTCAACCGGGACAGGGCAAGATGAGCAGTACTTC. It translates to CASSTGTGQDEQYF. This chain links TRBV10-1 with TRBJ2-7; 9 positions match TRBD1. The V segment lost 8 bases and the J segment 7 bases; nucleotides outside the gene matches: 12. Germline V gene lookup returns CDR1 WNHNN and CDR2 SYGVQD (reference sequence). The CDR3 is 14 residues long.

This clone was detected a few times. This sequence joins TRBV7-6 and TRBJ2-7, with unresolved D. The CDR3 is made up of 15 amino acids. The V gene lost 2 bases and the J gene lost 2 bases, with 13 bases spanning the gap. Per germline, CDR1 SGHVS and CDR2 FNYEAQ. The CDR3 reads CASSLYGGDAYEQYF. The CDR3, as DNA: TGTGCCAGCAGCTTATACGGCGGCGACGCCTACGAGCAGTACTTC.

The chain uses TRBV29-1 and TRBJ1-5; the match to TRBD1 covers 8 bases. Germline CDR1 and CDR2: SQVTM and ANQGSEA. V lost 7 bases, J lost 4 bases, and 9 bases stayed unmatched. The CDR3 is made up of 14 amino acids. The CDR3 reads CSAQGDRPNQPQHF. For the CDR3, the DNA is TGCAGCGCCCAGGGGGACAGGCCTAATCAGCCCCAGCATTTT.

The chain employs TRBV9 and TRBJ2-2; 8 positions match TRBD2. The J segment lost 6 bases and the V segment lost 0 bases, leaving 4 bases of the junction unmatched. This CDR3 contains 15 residues. The germline gives CDR1 SGDLS, CDR2 YYNGEE. CDR3 amino acids: CASSVAGGASGELFF. DNA of the CDR3: TGTGCCAGCAGCGTAGCCGGGGGGGCGTCCGGGGAGCTGTTTTTT.

The V call is TRBV29-1, the J call TRBJ1-3; weak D call: TRBD1 (5 bases). The CDR3 is made up of 13 amino acids. With 3 bases removed from V and 2 bases from J, the gap between germline ends came to 8 bases. Germline V gene sequence: CDR1 SQVTM, CDR2 ANQGSEA. CDR3 residues: CSVEGPAGNTIYF. CDR3 DNA sequence: TGCAGCGTTGAGGGGCCAGCTGGAAACACCATATATTTT. The entire variable domain, with the rest obtained from reference TRBV29-1 and TRBJ1-3, is as follows: SAVISQKPSRDICQRGTSLTIQCQVDSQVTMMFWYRQQPGQSLTLIATANQGSEATYESGFVIDKFPISRPNLTFSTLTVSNMSPEDSSIYLCSVEGPAGNTIYFGEGSWLTVV.

The chain recombines TRBV7-9 with TRBJ2-5, with 13 bases matching TRBD2. The germline V gene has CDR1 SEHNR and CDR2 FQNEAQ (reference sequence). The length of the CDR3 is 15 residues. The V and J ends lost 5 bases and 4 bases, in that order; junction bases with no gene match: 4. CDR3 amino acids: CASSVTSGGRETQYF. CDR3 in DNA: TGTGCCAGCAGCGTGACTAGCGGGGGGCGAGAGACCCAGTACTTC.

This rearrangement joins TRBV5-6 to TRBJ2-2; 9 bases map to TRBD2. Trimming at V came to 3 bases and at J to 4 bases, leaving 10 bases not matched to a gene. Germline V gives CDR1 SGHDT, CDR2 YYEEEE. The CDR3 totals 17 residues. CDR3 nucleotides: TGTGCCAGCAGCTCGAATCAGCGGGGGGTGTTCACCGGGGAGCTGTTTTTT. Translated: CASSSNQRGVFTGELFF.

V and J are TRBV10-3 and TRBJ2-7; D perhaps matches TRBD1 (5 bases). This CDR3 is 13 amino acids long. Germline assignment: CDR1 ENHRY and CDR2 SYGVKD. Trimming shortened V by 5 bases and J by 0 bases, and 8 bases separated the two germline ends. The CDR3 sequence is CAISQDTSYEQYF. The CDR3 DNA follows: TGTGCCATCAGTCAGGACACCTCCTACGAGCAGTACTTC.

This clone has a handful of counts. The chain recombines TRBV20-1 with TRBJ1-2; the D is unclear. Per germline, CDR1 DFQATT and CDR2 SNEGSKA (reference sequence). The CDR3 sequence is 10 residues long. With 3 bases removed from V and 8 bases from J, the gap between germline ends came to 7 bases. The CDR3 DNA reads as TGCAGTGCTAGCGGCAGGGGCTACACCTTC. It specifies CSASGRGYTF.

This clone came up a few times. V and J are TRBV27 and TRBJ2-5, with 16 bases identical to TRBD2. The CDR3 runs to 17 residues. After removal of 6 bases from V and 5 bases from J, the junction contained 9 bases not matched to a gene. Germline V lookup: CDR1 MNHEY, CDR2 SMNVEV (reference sequence). The CDR3, as DNA: TGTGCCAGCAGATTCACGGGACTAGCGGGGGGGCCGGAGACCCAGTACTTC. Its translation: CASRFTGLAGGPETQYF.

V gene TRBV6-6 combines with J gene TRBJ2-7; maybe TRBD2 (6 bases). Trimming took 8 bases from V and 5 from J, leaving 25 bases between them. This CDR3 has 16 amino acids. CDR1 is MNHNY, CDR2 SVGAGI, per germline (reference sequence). Here the CDR3 DNA reads TGTGCCAGCGCCTTGAGGCTCCTGGAGGGTGTTAACGAGCAGTACTTC. Translating it yields CASALRLLEGVNEQYF.

The rearrangement joins TRBV30 to TRBJ1-5; 8 positions match TRBD1. From germline, CDR1 is GTSNPN and CDR2 SVGIG (reference sequence). Germline trimming cut 0 bases from V and 7 bases from J; bases unmatched to any gene: 5. The CDR3 contains 14 residues. CDR3 protein: CAWSVAGGGQPQHF. CDR3 coding DNA: TGTGCCTGGAGTGTCGCAGGGGGCGGACAGCCCCAGCATTTT.

The gene calls are TRBV15 and TRBJ1-3; D is uncertain. The CDR3 contains 15 residues. Trimming pared 0 bases from V and 1 base from J, leaving 7 bases between. Germline-derived CDR1 and CDR2 are LNHNV and YYDKDF (reference sequence). As DNA, the CDR3 is TGTGCCACCAGCAGAGATGCCCTATCTGGAAACACCATATATTTT. Translating gives CATSRDALSGNTIYF.

The rearrangement uses TRBV7-2 and TRBJ2-5; 7 bases agree with TRBD2. The CDR3 has 15 amino acids. The germline gives CDR1 SGHTA, CDR2 FQGNSA. With V trimmed by 5 bases and J by 5 bases, 11 bases remained unmatched. CDR3 sequence: CASSEWGRVDETQYF. CDR3 nucleotides: TGTGCCAGCAGCGAGTGGGGGAGGGTTGACGAGACCCAGTACTTC. The full variable domain, completed using reference TRBV7-2 and TRBJ2-5, is GAGVSQSPSNKVTEKGKDVELRCDPISGHTALYWYRQSLGQGLEFLIYFQGNSAPDKSGLPSDRFSAERTGGSVSTLTIQRTQQEDSAVYLCASSEWGRVDETQYFGPGTRLLVL.